These T cell receptor beta chains were read from a single sample in a study of T-cell reconstitution after alpha-beta-depleted transplantation in children. Each CDR3 protein is one row after TCRdb ran MiXCR on the PCR reads. The sample carries just under 550,000 distinct CDR3 sequences, around 16% recorded once. Specimen: PBMCs from the stem cell graft donor, collected from the stem cell graft. The source is a human donor who donated a stem cell graft to a child with acute lymphoblastic leukemia. The CDR3 runs from the conserved cysteine through the conserved F or W. Each record gives: clone size, V gene, J gene, D gene, CDR3 DNA, CDR3 protein. A D gene is named only where the DNA matches it firmly. Expanded clones are given a class, and other clones once, few, many or no size at all.

NA	TRBV6-5	TRBJ2-5	NA	TGTGCCAGCAGTTCCTGGGTACAGGAAGAGACCCAGTACTTC	CASSSWVQEETQYF
NA	TRBV10-3	TRBJ2-3	NA	TGTGCCATCAGTCTGGGTGATACGCAGTATTTT	CAISLGDTQYF
NA	TRBV12-3/TRBV12-4	TRBJ2-3	NA	TGTGCCACCCGTTCTGGGATGGATACGCAGTATTTT	CATRSGMDTQYF
few	TRBV20-1	TRBJ2-1	TRBD2	TGCAGGTGGGGGGGAGGCACTGAGCAGTTCTTC	CRWGGGTEQFF
many	TRBV11-2	TRBJ2-1	NA	TGTGCCAGCAGCCGCACCTCGGTCAATGAGCAGTTCTTC	CASSRTSVNEQFF
few	TRBV2	TRBJ2-3	TRBD1	TGTGCCAGCAGGACAGGGTTGCCGCAGTATTTT	CASRTGLPQYF
few	TRBV20-1	TRBJ2-3	NA	TGCAGTGCCCTACCCCAGCTAGCAGGTTCAACAGATACGCAGTATTTT	CSALPQLAGSTDTQYF
NA	TRBV7-9	TRBJ2-2	NA	TGTGCCAGCAGTTCTACCGGGACTTCGAACACCGGGGAGCTGTTTTTT	CASSSTGTSNTGELFF
NA	TRBV27	TRBJ1-5	NA	TGTGCCAGCAGTTTAGTGGATAGCAATCAGCCCCAGCATTTT	CASSLVDSNQPQHF
few	TRBV15	TRBJ1-5	TRBD1	TGTGCCACCAGCGGCGCAGGGGGGCAGCCCCAGCATTTT	CATSGAGGQPQHF
few	TRBV19	TRBJ1-1	TRBD1	TGTGCCAGTAGGCAGGGGGCACTTGGAGCTTTCTTT	CASRQGALGAFF
few	TRBV7-7	TRBJ2-1	NA	TGTGCCAGCAGCTTAGACGGGAACTATGAGCAGTTCTTC	CASSLDGNYEQFF
NA	TRBV15	TRBJ2-3	NA	TGTGCCACCAGCATCGGGACTTCTTCAGATACGCAGTATTTT	CATSIGTSSDTQYF
NA	TRBV15	TRBJ2-1	TRBD2	TGTGCCACCAGCCGGGGAACTAGCGGGCATATCAATGAGCAGTTCTTC	CATSRGTSGHINEQFF
few	TRBV29-1	TRBJ1-1	NA	TGCAGCGTTGGAAAACTGGGGCGCATGAACACTGAAGCTTTCTTT	CSVGKLGRMNTEAFF
few	TRBV6-5	TRBJ2-6	NA	TGTGCCAGCAGACCCGGACGGAGGTTGACTTTC	CASRPGRRLTF
NA	TRBV5-1	TRBJ2-1	TRBD2	TGCGCCAGCAGATCTGTAGCGGGAGGCTCCTACAATGAGCAGTTCTTC	CASRSVAGGSYNEQFF
few	TRBV12-3/TRBV12-4	TRBJ2-3	TRBD2	TGTGCCAGCTGCCCCCAGGTCCGGCGGGAGCTACTAGCAGATACGCAGTATTTT	CASCPQVRRELLADTQYF
NA	TRBV7-9	TRBJ2-5	TRBD2	TGTGCCAGCATCCTCTTACTAGCGGGAGAGCAAGAGACCCAGTACTTC	CASILLLAGEQETQYF
few	TRBV29-1	TRBJ1-1	NA	TGCAGCGCCAGGGACGCTGAAGCTTTCTTT	CSARDAEAFF
NA	TRBV12-3/TRBV12-4	TRBJ2-3	TRBD2	TGTGCCAGCAGTTTGGGGACTACCCCATACGTCACAGATACGCAGTATTTT	CASSLGTTPYVTDTQYF
NA	TRBV5-1	TRBJ2-7	TRBD2	TGCGCCAGCAGCTTCGGGGGGGGGCAGCAGTACTTC	CASSFGGGQQYF
few	TRBV10-3	TRBJ2-1	TRBD1	TGTGCCATCAGTGAGTCAGGGGGCCCTAAAAATGAGCAGTTCTTC	CAISESGGPKNEQFF
few	TRBV5-1	TRBJ2-1	NA	TGCGCCAGCAGCTTGCGCCCAACTCGCTCTGCGATGGACAATGAGCAGTTCTTC	CASSLRPTRSAMDNEQFF
NA	TRBV20-1	TRBJ2-7	TRBD1	TGCAGTGCTAGGGGGGACAGGAAAAGCCTATGGGACCATCACGTTGAGCAGTACTTC	CSARGDRKSLWDHHVEQYF
NA	TRBV5-1	TRBJ2-1	TRBD2	TGCGCCAGCAGCTTATCGAGCGGGAGACCCTACAATGAGCAGTTCTTC	CASSLSSGRPYNEQFF
many	TRBV18	TRBJ2-2	TRBD2	TGTGCCAGCTCATCTTTGTCGGGAGGCGGGGACACCGGGGAGCTGTTTTTT	CASSSLSGGGDTGELFF
NA	TRBV5-1	TRBJ2-1	NA	TGCGCCACCAAATCCTACAATGAGCAGTTCTTC	CATKSYNEQFF
NA	TRBV5-1	TRBJ2-1	TRBD1	TGCGCCAGCAGCAGGTGGACAGGGAACAATGAGCAGTTCTTC	CASSRWTGNNEQFF
NA	TRBV9	TRBJ1-3	NA	TGTGCCAGCAGCGGGGACACTGGAAACACCATATATTTT	CASSGDTGNTIYF
NA	TRBV9	TRBJ2-2	NA	TGTGCCAGCAGCGCCCCGAACAGGGTAGAGAGCGGGGAGCTGTTTTTT	CASSAPNRVESGELFF
many	TRBV6-2/TRBV6-3	TRBJ2-2	TRBD2	TGTGCCAGCAGTTACGGCGGACTAGCGGGAGGGGTCACCGGGGAGCTGTTTTTT	CASSYGGLAGGVTGELFF
NA	TRBV11-2	TRBJ2-2	NA	TGTGCCAGCAGACGAAACGAATTTGGTCGGCAGTACACCGGGGAGCTGTTTTTT	CASRRNEFGRQYTGELFF
few	TRBV25-1	TRBJ2-5	NA	TGTGCCAGCAGTTTATACCCTGGCGGAGAGACCCAGTACTTC	CASSLYPGGETQYF
few	TRBV4-1	TRBJ2-5	NA	TGCGCCAGCAGCCCTCAACTCCGGGAGCCCCAGTACTTC	CASSPQLREPQYF
NA	TRBV11-2	TRBJ2-1	NA	TGTGCCAGCAGCTCCCTACTGGGCGTACAGGGCAATGAGCAGTTCTTC	CASSSLLGVQGNEQFF
NA	TRBV20-1	TRBJ2-1	NA	TGCAGTGCCGCCTCTTACGCCAGAAGCTCCTACAATGAGCAGTTCTTC	CSAASYARSSYNEQFF
once	TRBV24-1	TRBJ2-1	NA	TGTGCCACCAGTTCTACAGGGTCCGCCCGTGTCCGCCAGTTCTTC	CATSSTGSARVRQFF
NA	TRBV4-1	TRBJ2-2	TRBD1	TGCGCCAGCAGCCTTCTAGGGGGCTCGGACACCGGGGAGCTGTTTTTT	CASSLLGGSDTGELFF
NA	TRBV6-5	TRBJ1-2	NA	TGTGCCAGCAGTTACGACAGACACGGCTACACCTTC	CASSYDRHGYTF